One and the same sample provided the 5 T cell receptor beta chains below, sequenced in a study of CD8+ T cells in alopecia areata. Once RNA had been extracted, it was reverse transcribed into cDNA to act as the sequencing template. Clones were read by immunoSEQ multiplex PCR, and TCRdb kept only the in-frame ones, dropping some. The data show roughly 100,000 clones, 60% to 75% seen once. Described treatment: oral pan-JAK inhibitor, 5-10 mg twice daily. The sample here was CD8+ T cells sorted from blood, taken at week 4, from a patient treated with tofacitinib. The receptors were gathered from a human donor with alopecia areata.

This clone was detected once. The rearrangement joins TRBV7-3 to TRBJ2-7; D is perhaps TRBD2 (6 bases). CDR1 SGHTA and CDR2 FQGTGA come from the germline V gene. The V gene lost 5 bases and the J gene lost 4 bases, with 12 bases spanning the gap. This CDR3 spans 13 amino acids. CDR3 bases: TGTGCCAGCAGCCTGGGGCTAGCGTACGAGCAGTACTTC. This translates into CASSLGLAYEQYF.

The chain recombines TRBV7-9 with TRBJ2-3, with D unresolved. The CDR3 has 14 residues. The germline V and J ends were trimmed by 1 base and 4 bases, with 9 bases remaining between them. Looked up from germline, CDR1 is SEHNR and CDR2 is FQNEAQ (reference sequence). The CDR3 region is CASSLVGFADTQYF. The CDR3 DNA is TGTGCCAGCAGCTTAGTCGGTTTCGCAGATACGCAGTATTTT.

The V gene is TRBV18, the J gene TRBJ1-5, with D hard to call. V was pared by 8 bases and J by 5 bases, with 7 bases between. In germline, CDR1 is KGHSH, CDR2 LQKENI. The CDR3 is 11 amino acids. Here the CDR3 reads CASPIYQPQHF. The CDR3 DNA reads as TGTGCCAGCCCGATTTATCAGCCCCAGCATTTT.

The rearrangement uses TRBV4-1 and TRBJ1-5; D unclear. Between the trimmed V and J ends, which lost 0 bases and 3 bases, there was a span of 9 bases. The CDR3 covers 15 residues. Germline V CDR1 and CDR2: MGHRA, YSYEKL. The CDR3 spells CASSQDRRANQPQHF. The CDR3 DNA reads TGCGCCAGCAGCCAAGATCGAAGGGCCAATCAGCCCCAGCATTTT.

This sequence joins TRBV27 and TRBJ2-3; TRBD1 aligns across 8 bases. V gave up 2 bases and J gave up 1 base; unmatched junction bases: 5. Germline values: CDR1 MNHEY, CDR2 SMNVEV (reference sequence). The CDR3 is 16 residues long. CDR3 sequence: CASSLVPGQGTDTQYF. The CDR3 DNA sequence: TGTGCCAGCAGTTTAGTCCCGGGACAGGGCACAGATACGCAGTATTTT.